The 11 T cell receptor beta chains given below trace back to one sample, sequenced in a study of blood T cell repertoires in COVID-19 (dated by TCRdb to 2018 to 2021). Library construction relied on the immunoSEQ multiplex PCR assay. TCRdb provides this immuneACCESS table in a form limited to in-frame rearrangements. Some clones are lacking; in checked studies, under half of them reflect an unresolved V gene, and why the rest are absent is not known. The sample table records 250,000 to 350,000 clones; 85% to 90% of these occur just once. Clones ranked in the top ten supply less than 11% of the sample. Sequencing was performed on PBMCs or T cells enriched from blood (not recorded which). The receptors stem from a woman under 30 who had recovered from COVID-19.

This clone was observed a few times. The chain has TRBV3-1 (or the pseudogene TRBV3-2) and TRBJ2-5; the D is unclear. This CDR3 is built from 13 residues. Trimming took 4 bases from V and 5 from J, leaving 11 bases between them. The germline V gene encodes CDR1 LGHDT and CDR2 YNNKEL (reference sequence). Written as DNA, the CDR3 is TGTGCCAGCAGCCTGATCGTCGGGGAGACCCAGTACTTC. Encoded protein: CASSLIVGETQYF.

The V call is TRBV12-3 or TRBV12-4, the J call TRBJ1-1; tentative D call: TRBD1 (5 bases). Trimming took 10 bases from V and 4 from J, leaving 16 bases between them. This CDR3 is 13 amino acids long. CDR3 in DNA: TGTGCCACCACATCGGGGGAAGGCACTGAAGCTTTCTTT. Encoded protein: CATTSGEGTEAFF.

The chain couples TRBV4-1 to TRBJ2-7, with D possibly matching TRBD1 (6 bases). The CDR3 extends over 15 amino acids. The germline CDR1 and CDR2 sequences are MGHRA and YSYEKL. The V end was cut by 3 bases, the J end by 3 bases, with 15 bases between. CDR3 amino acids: CASSHGTGSNYEQYF. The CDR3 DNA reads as TGCGCCAGCAGCCATGGTACAGGGTCTAACTACGAGCAGTACTTC.

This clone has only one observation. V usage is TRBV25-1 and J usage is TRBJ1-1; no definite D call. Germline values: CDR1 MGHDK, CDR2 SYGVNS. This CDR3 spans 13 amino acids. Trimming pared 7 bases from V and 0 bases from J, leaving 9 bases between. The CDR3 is CASKFGVNTEAFF. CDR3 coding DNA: TGTGCCAGCAAATTTGGAGTGAACACTGAAGCTTTCTTT.

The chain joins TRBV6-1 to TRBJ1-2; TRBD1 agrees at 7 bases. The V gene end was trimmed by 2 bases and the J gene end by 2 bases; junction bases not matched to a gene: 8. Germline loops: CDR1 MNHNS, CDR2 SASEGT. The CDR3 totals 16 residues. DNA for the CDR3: TGTGCCAGCAGTGAATCGTACACACAGGGGAACTATGGCTACACCTTC. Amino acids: CASSESYTQGNYGYTF.

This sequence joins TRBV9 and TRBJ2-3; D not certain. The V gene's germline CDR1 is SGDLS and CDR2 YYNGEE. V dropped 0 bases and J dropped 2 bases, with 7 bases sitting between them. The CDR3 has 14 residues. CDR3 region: CASSVGHPTDTQYF. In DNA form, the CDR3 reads TGTGCCAGCAGCGTAGGGCACCCCACAGATACGCAGTATTTT.

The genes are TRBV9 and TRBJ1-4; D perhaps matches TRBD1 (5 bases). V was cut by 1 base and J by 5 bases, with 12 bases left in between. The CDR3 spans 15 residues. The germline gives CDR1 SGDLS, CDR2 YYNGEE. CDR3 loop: CASSVLDRLNEKLFF. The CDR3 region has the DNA TGTGCCAGCAGCGTACTTGACAGATTAAATGAAAAACTGTTTTTT.

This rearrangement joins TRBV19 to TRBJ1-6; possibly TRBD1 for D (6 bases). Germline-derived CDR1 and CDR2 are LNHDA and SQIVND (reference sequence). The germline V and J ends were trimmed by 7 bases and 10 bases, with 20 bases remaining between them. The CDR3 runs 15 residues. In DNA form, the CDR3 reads TGTGCCAGTACTCAGACACAGGGTGGGAGATCACCCCTCCACTTT. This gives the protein CASTQTQGGRSPLHF.

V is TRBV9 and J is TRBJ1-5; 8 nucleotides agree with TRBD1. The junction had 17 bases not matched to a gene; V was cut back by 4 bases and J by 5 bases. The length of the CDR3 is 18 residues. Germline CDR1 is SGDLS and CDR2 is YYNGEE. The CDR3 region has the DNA TGTGCCAGCAGCCGACCCCCCCCGGACAGGGTGGAGGATCAGCCCCAGCATTTT. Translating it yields CASSRPPPDRVEDQPQHF. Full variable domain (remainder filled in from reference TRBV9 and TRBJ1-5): DSGVTQTPKHLITATGQRVTLRCSPRSGDLSVYWYQQSLDQGLQFLIQYYNGEERAKGNILERFSAQQFPDLHSELNLSSLELGDSALYFCASSRPPPDRVEDQPQHFGDGTRLSIL.

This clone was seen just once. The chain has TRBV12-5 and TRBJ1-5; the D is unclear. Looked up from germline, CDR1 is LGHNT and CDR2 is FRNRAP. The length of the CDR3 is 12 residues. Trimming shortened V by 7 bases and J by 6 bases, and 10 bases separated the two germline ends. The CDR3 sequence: CASELCGQPQHF. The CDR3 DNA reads TGTGCTAGTGAACTCTGCGGTCAGCCCCAGCATTTT.

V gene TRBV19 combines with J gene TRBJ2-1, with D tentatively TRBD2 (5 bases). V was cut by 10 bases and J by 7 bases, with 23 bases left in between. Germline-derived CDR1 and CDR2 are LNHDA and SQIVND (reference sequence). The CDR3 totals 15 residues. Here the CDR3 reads CATRAGGYYGNEQFF. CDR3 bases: TGTGCCACCCGGGCGGGTGGGTACTACGGGAATGAGCAGTTCTTC.